These T cell receptor beta chains were read from a single sample in a study of blood T cell repertoires in COVID-19. Sequenced by immunoSEQ multiplex PCR; TCRdb stores in-frame clones only, minus some. The sample has more than 150,000 clones, roughly 90% seen once. Specimen: peripheral blood. The receptors here all came from a man between 50 and 59 years old with acute or convalescent COVID-19. Each CDR3 is given with its conserved first and last residue. D genes are given only for firm matches. Rows may omit the clone size; those that give it use once, few, many or a size class.

TRBV27,TRBJ1-1,TRBD1,.,CASSPLVRGNPEAFF,TGTGCCAGCAGCCCCCTTGTCAGGGGGAATCCTGAAGCTTTCTTT
TRBV27,TRBJ2-3,.,once,CASSLRRLPPSTDTQYF,TGTGCCAGCAGTCTAAGGAGACTACCGCCAAGCACAGATACGCAGTATTTT
TRBV9,TRBJ1-4,.,.,CASSVGGGSEKLFF,TGTGCCAGCAGCGTAGGGGGCGGTAGTGAAAAACTGTTTTTT
TRBV7-3,TRBJ2-3,TRBD2,.,CASSSRTSGSPLTDTQYF,TGTGCCAGCAGCTCTAGGACTAGCGGGAGTCCGTTGACAGATACGCAGTATTTT
TRBV5-4,TRBJ2-2,.,.,CASSLVASNTGELFF,TGTGCCAGCAGCTTGGTGGCCTCGAACACCGGGGAGCTGTTTTTT
TRBV6-2/TRBV6-3,TRBJ1-5,TRBD1,.,CASSRPTGSNQPQHF,TGTGCCAGCAGTCGACCGACAGGGAGCAATCAGCCCCAGCATTTT
TRBV2,TRBJ2-6,TRBD1,.,CASSEAGTGDSGANVLTF,TGTGCCAGCAGTGAAGCGGGGACAGGTGACTCTGGGGCCAACGTCCTGACTTTC
TRBV5-1,TRBJ2-1,.,.,CASSLVGSSYNEQFF,TGCGCCAGCAGCTTGGTGGGGAGCTCCTACAATGAGCAGTTCTTC
TRBV6-5,TRBJ1-1,TRBD1,.,CASSLTGDTEAFF,TGTGCCAGCAGCTTGACAGGGGACACTGAAGCTTTCTTT
TRBV10-3,TRBJ1-1,.,.,CAISPLASNTEAFF,TGTGCCATCAGTCCCCTAGCCAGTAACACTGAAGCTTTCTTT
TRBV5-1,TRBJ2-5,.,.,CASSLAGTVQETQYF,TGCGCCAGCAGCTTGGCCGGGACTGTACAAGAGACCCAGTACTTC
TRBV6-5,TRBJ2-5,.,.,CASSYRGKETQYF,TGTGCCAGCAGTTATCGGGGAAAAGAGACCCAGTACTTC
TRBV29-1,TRBJ2-1,TRBD1,.,CSVEGTGGSSYNEQFF,TGCAGCGTTGAAGGGACAGGGGGAAGCTCCTACAATGAGCAGTTCTTC
TRBV11-1,TRBJ2-7,.,.,CASSLRGPYEQYF,TGTGCCAGCAGCTTACGGGGTCCGTACGAGCAGTACTTC
TRBV6-4,TRBJ2-2,.,.,CASGEMNTGELFF,TGTGCCAGCGGGGAGATGAACACCGGGGAGCTGTTTTTT
TRBV4-2,TRBJ2-3,TRBD2,.,CASSQDVARGVTDTQYF,TGTGCCAGCAGCCAAGACGTGGCGCGGGGGGTCACAGATACGCAGTATTTT
TRBV19,TRBJ2-7,.,.,CASSIVGGTYEQYF,TGTGCCAGTAGTATAGTCGGAGGCACCTACGAGCAGTACTTC
TRBV27,TRBJ1-2,TRBD1,once,CASSPATGSMRYGYTF,TGTGCCAGCAGTCCGGCGACAGGGAGTATGCGGTATGGCTACACCTTC
TRBV28,TRBJ2-1,.,.,CASSFLLSFNEQFF,TGTGCCAGCAGTTTCCTCCTGTCCTTCAATGAGCAGTTCTTC
TRBV18,TRBJ1-5,.,.,CASSPMVRHSNQPQHF,TGTGCCAGCTCACCGATGGTCAGACATAGCAATCAGCCCCAGCATTTT
TRBV11-1,TRBJ1-2,.,once,CASSFVRVRFPSGYTF,TGTGCCAGCAGCTTCGTCAGGGTAAGGTTCCCGTCGGGCTACACCTTC
TRBV10-3,TRBJ2-5,TRBD1,.,CAISESNRKGAGETQYF,TGTGCCATCAGTGAGTCGAATCGGAAGGGGGCCGGGGAGACCCAGTACTTC
TRBV5-1,TRBJ2-7,TRBD1,.,CASSGTGDTYEQYF,TGCGCCAGCAGCGGGACAGGGGATACCTACGAGCAGTACTTC
TRBV7-8,TRBJ2-2,TRBD2,.,CASSLAFGGRLGTGELFF,TGTGCCAGCAGCTTGGCCTTTGGCGGGAGACTTGGCACCGGGGAGCTGTTTTTT
TRBV5-5,TRBJ2-2,TRBD1,.,CASSMDRARAGELFF,TGTGCCAGCAGCATGGACAGGGCGCGGGCCGGGGAGCTGTTTTTT
TRBV29-1,TRBJ2-2,.,.,CSVEGRGNTGELFF,TGCAGCGTTGAAGGCAGGGGAAACACCGGGGAGCTGTTTTTT
TRBV6-5,TRBJ2-7,.,.,CASSYSRATGSYEQYF,TGTGCCAGCAGTTACTCGAGGGCCACGGGATCCTACGAGCAGTACTTC
TRBV5-4,TRBJ2-1,TRBD2,.,CASSGGGGVPYNEQFF,TGTGCCAGCAGCGGGGGCGGGGGGGTCCCCTACAATGAGCAGTTCTTC
TRBV7-2,TRBJ1-4,.,.,CASSPLTGSNEKLFF,TGTGCCAGCAGCCCGCTGACAGGAAGTAATGAAAAACTGTTTTTT
TRBV5-4,TRBJ2-3,TRBD2,.,CASSLLLAGTTDTQYF,TGTGCCAGCAGCTTGCTCCTAGCGGGTACCACAGATACGCAGTATTTT
TRBV24-1,TRBJ2-5,.,.,CATSAPGPGFQETQYF,TGTGCCACCAGTGCCCCGGGTCCGGGGTTCCAAGAGACCCAGTACTTC
TRBV6-6,TRBJ2-3,.,.,CAVSYIGADTQYF,TGTGCCGTCAGTTACATAGGGGCAGATACGCAGTATTTT
TRBV6-5,TRBJ1-2,.,.,CASSYSGGQEYGYTF,TGTGCCAGCAGTTACTCGGGGGGGCAAGAGTATGGCTACACCTTC
TRBV7-9,TRBJ2-3,TRBD2,.,CASSLVAGEFRDTQYF,TGTGCCAGCAGCTTAGTTGCGGGAGAATTCAGAGATACGCAGTATTTT
TRBV18,TRBJ2-1,.,.,CASSQRSSYNEQFF,TGTGCCAGCTCACAGAGGAGCTCCTACAATGAGCAGTTCTTC
TRBV28,TRBJ2-3,TRBD2,.,CASSRRITGTSGRASSTDTQYF,TGTGCCAGCAGCCGACGAATCACCGGGACTAGCGGGAGGGCCAGCAGCACAGATACGCAGTATTTT
TRBV5-6,TRBJ2-6,.,.,CASSQGQSGANVLTF,TGTGCCAGCAGCCAAGGACAGTCTGGGGCCAACGTCCTGACTTTC
TRBV7-3,TRBJ2-3,.,.,CASSLQGPPTDTQYF,TGTGCCAGCAGCTTACAGGGCCCACCCACAGATACGCAGTATTTT
TRBV7-6,TRBJ2-5,.,.,CASSYLETQYF,TGTGCCAGCAGCTACTTGGAGACCCAGTACTTC
TRBV9,TRBJ1-2,.,.,CASSAPDTSRSGYTF,TGTGCCAGCAGCGCTCCGGACACTTCCAGGAGTGGCTACACCTTC
TRBV11-1,TRBJ2-3,.,.,CASSSRGGYTDTQYF,TGTGCCAGCAGTAGCAGGGGCGGGTACACAGATACGCAGTATTTT
TRBV19,TRBJ2-6,.,.,CASSIRGTGANVLTF,TGTGCCAGTAGTATTAGGGGCACTGGGGCCAACGTCCTGACTTTC
TRBV27,TRBJ1-1,.,.,CASSLREGTEAFF,TGTGCCAGCAGTTTAAGGGAGGGCACTGAAGCTTTCTTT
TRBV5-5,TRBJ1-4,.,.,CASSRTPSTNEKLFF,TGTGCCAGCAGCAGGACTCCTTCAACTAATGAAAAACTGTTTTTT
TRBV27,TRBJ1-5,.,.,CASRRGFDQPQHF,TGTGCCAGCAGACGAGGTTTCGATCAGCCCCAGCATTTT
TRBV18,TRBJ1-6,.,.,CASSGGAFNSPLHF,TGTGCCAGCTCCGGGGGAGCCTTTAATTCACCCCTCCACTTT
TRBV5-1,TRBJ2-3,.,.,CASSFGGRPSDTQYF,TGCGCCAGCAGCTTCGGGGGGCGACCCTCAGATACGCAGTATTTT
TRBV28,TRBJ2-1,TRBD2,.,CASSPVGGGAYNEQFF,TGTGCCAGCAGTCCCGTGGGGGGGGGTGCCTACAATGAGCAGTTCTTC
TRBV9,TRBJ1-2,.,.,CASSDLDGYTF,TGTGCCAGCAGTGATTTAGATGGCTACACCTTC
TRBV9,TRBJ1-2,TRBD1,.,CASTSQGAYYGYTF,TGTGCCAGCACCTCCCAGGGGGCATACTATGGCTACACCTTC
TRBV3-1/TRBV3-2,TRBJ1-4,TRBD1,.,CASSLNRGQEKLFF,TGTGCCAGCAGCCTTAACAGGGGGCAGGAAAAACTGTTTTTT